Listed below are T cell receptor beta chains from one sample, sequenced in a study of CD8 T cells in ankylosing spondylitis. From the 5' RACE reads, TCRdb called clonotypes with MiXCR, one entry per CDR3 protein. The table records 670,000 or so distinct CDR3 sequences, around 20% of them present only once. The sample comprised blood, either unsorted or a sorted T cell fraction (not recorded which). The receptors were sampled from a male donor with ankylosing spondylitis. CDR3s leave out the opening cysteine and the closing phenylalanine or tryptophan. The D gene is left open where the match is weak.

>TRBV6-1|TRBJ2-7|.
ASTLGPSYEQY
>TRBV12-3/TRBV12-4|TRBJ2-7|.
ASSYGFEQY
>TRBV10-2|TRBJ1-2|TRBD1
ASSFTGTGYGYT
>TRBV27|TRBJ1-2|TRBD1
ASTLKIYTGEYYGYT
>TRBV29-1|TRBJ2-3|.
SVSLRSPDTQY
>TRBV6-2/TRBV6-3|TRBJ2-1|TRBD2
ASSYASGRLVQF
>TRBV12-3/TRBV12-4|TRBJ1-5|.
ASSLGTSRQPQH
>TRBV2|TRBJ2-7|.
ASSDTGGGSYEQY
>TRBV7-8|TRBJ2-7|TRBD1
ASSIAGGSYEQY
>TRBV7-8|TRBJ2-7|TRBD1
ASSPTQGTYEQY
>TRBV29-1|TRBJ1-2|TRBD1
SGLTGDGYT
>TRBV7-2|TRBJ2-7|.
ASAVSRSYEQY
>TRBV12-3/TRBV12-4|TRBJ2-2|.
ASRPRTQGFGELF
>TRBV7-8|TRBJ2-3|.
ASSAHFAGAATDTQY
>TRBV6-2/TRBV6-3|TRBJ2-1|TRBD2
ASSYVSQGLGNEQF
>TRBV5-1|TRBJ1-1|.
ASSPRGWDTEAF
>TRBV2|TRBJ1-2|.
ASSERANQNYGYT
>TRBV29-1|TRBJ2-6|.
SVVGAGANVLT
>TRBV12-3/TRBV12-4|TRBJ1-6|.
ASSLEGDNSPLH
>TRBV12-3/TRBV12-4|TRBJ2-1|.
ASPVCGF
>TRBV4-3|TRBJ2-1|.
ASSQDLVRVHEQF
>TRBV4-2|TRBJ2-7|.
ASSPDKGGYEQY
>TRBV12-3/TRBV12-4|TRBJ2-2|.
ASSLYGRARGTGELF
>TRBV15|TRBJ2-5|.
ATSASGDEWEETQY
>TRBV20-1|TRBJ1-2|TRBD1
SADNRDRAYGYT
>TRBV13|TRBJ2-1|.
ASSLHWIDNEQF
>TRBV4-2|TRBJ2-1|TRBD2
ASSRTQGGSSGSLEQF
>TRBV7-9|TRBJ2-1|.
ASSWPPYNEQF